This T cell receptor (beta chain) comes out of a study of naive and memory T cell subsets. This clonotype was detected only a few times. What it recognizes is unknown. Looked up from germline, CDR1 is LGHDT and CDR2 is YNNKEL (reference sequence). The CDR3 runs to 16 residues. Trimming left V 4 bases short and J 4 bases short, with 19 bases between. Both TRBC1 and TRBC2 were covered by a beta constant-region primer of two equimolar oligonucleotides. TCRdb passed the UMI-ligation and nested PCR reads through MiXCR, listing each CDR3 protein once. The sample lists 89,000 or so distinct CDR3 sequences, about 12% seen once, with 0.75% to 1% in the top ten. CMV status came from CD4+ T cell IFNgamma after overnight CMV lysate stimulation of fresh PBMCs. Study conclusions and caveats: Gini index rose across naive, CM, EM and EMRA in CD4 and CD8.

The sequence came from a human donor in good health. V and J are TRBV3-1 and TRBJ1-1; D may be TRBD1 (6 bases). The source material was central memory CD4+ T cells from blood. The CDR3 nucleotides are TGTGCCAGCAGCCCTCTCCGGGACACCTCGTTCACTGAAGCTTTCTTT. Amino acids: CASSPLRDTSFTEAFF.